This T cell receptor beta chain is from a study of brain T cells in children with intractable seizures (dated by TCRdb to about 2021). General notes on the study: As a first screen for immune gene transcripts, resected brain tissue from some 50 pediatric epilepsy surgery cases was run on a NanoString immunology panel. Among the approximately 12 selected surgery cases, pre-surgery blood was additionally sequenced for eight, leaving four cases with brain tissue only.

TCR beta chain sequences were generated from genomic DNA using the immunoSEQ assay. In the authors' own workflow: CDR3 sequences not starting with the conserved framework cysteine at position 104 were manually removed. To get clonality, the normalized Shannon's Diversity Index was subtracted from one, giving values from 0 (maximal diversity) to 1 (oligoclonal). Chi-squared comparison-of-proportions tests were used to check whether the frequency of the same CDR3 differed between samples, for example brain versus blood. Public clonotypes were found through immuneACCESS searches, while the VDJdb browser was used to judge similarity to known antiviral clonotypes. The source is immuneACCESS, and TCRdb retained only in-frame sequences with V and J called. Part of the clones is not carried over; for the studies checked, unresolved V genes explain less than half of this, and the remainder is unexplained. V and J calls and clone size come straight from that table; D and trimming were deduced from the DNA. Across this sample there are about 110,000 clones, with approximately 94% seen only once. The ten largest clones capture 3.8% of the sample.

Study-wide conclusions, independent of this receptor: Viral specificity was inferred only from CDR3 sequence similarity, and patients' HCMV serostatus was unknown. Because sequencing depth was different between pre-surgery and post-surgery blood, clones absent from the pre-surgery sample may reflect undersampling.

Comments on this clone: Its antigen specificity is not known. No base qualities exist here, and no much larger clone lies one base off it.

The intended sense of this specimen's time point label: resected brain tissue, or blood drawn just prior to surgery. The surgery cases that showed the highest brain T cell transcript signatures were chosen for TCR beta chain sequencing of brain tissue, and of blood when it was available. Before surgery, patients had received at least one anti-epileptic drug. TCR-sequenced patients were children with drug-resistant epilepsy due to tuberous sclerosis complex, focal cortical dysplasia, Rasmussen encephalitis or hemimegalencephaly. The blood samples were collected right before the epilepsy surgery. Bulk genomic DNA was isolated from unsorted brain tissue and whole blood using the Monarch genomic DNA purification kit. For CDR1 and CDR2, the germline V gene lists MNHEY and SVGEGT. V lost 6 bases and J lost 4 bases; the stretch between them is 19 bases long. The CDR3 runs 16 residues from the cysteine to the phenylalanine. Of all the DNA, just the CDR3 is kept, 48 bases in frame from base 1.

The TCR was taken from a boy under three years old with hemimegalencephaly and intractable seizures. Material: peripheral blood, obtained at surgery. This receptor chain uses TRBV6-2 or TRBV6-3 and TRBJ1-3, with the identity of the D gene unclear. The CDR3 protein: CASSFAGRAGGNTIYF. The DNA sequence is given as TGTGCCAGCAGCTTCGCCGGACGGGCAGGAGGAAACACCATATATTTT.